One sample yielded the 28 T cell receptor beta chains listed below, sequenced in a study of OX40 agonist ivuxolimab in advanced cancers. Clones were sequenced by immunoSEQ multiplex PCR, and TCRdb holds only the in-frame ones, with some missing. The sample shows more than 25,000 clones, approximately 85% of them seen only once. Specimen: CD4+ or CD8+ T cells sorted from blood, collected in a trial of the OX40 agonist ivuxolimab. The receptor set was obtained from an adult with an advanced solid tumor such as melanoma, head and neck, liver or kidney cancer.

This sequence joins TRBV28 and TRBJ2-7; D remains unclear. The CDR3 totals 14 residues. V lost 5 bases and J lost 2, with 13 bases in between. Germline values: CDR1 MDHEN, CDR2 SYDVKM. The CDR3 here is CASSLGDGPYEQYF. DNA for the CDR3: TGTGCCAGCAGTCTGGGTGACGGCCCCTACGAGCAGTACTTC.

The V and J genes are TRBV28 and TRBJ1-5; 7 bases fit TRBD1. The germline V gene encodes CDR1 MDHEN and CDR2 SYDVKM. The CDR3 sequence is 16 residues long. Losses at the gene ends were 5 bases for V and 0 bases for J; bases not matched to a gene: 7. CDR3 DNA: TGTGCCAGCAGTGTCGGGACAGACTTTAGCAATCAGCCCCAGCATTTT. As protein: CASSVGTDFSNQPQHF. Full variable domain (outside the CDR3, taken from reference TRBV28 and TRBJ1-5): DVKVTQSSRYLVKRTGEKVFLECVQDMDHENMFWYRQDPGLGLRLIYFSYDVKMKEKGDIPEGYSVSREKKERFSLILESASTNQTSMYLCASSVGTDFSNQPQHFGDGTRLSIL.

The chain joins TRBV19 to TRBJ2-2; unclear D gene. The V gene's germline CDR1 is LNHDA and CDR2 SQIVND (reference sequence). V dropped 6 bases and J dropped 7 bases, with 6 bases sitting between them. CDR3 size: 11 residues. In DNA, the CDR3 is TGTGCCAGTAGGTTTGGCGGGGAGCTGTTTTTT. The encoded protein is CASRFGGELFF. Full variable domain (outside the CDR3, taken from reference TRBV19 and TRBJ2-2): DGGITQSPKYLFRKEGQNVTLSCEQNLNHDAMYWYRQDPGQGLRLIYYSQIVNDFQKGDIAEGYSVSREKKESFPLTVTSAQKNPTAFYLCASRFGGELFFGEGSRLTVL.

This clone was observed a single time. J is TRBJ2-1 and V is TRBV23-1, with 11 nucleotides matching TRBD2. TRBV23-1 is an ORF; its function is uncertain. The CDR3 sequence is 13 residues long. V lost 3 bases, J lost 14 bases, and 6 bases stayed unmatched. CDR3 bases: TGCGCCAGCAGTCACCTTACTAGCGGGGGTAAGTTCTTC. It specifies CASSHLTSGGKFF.

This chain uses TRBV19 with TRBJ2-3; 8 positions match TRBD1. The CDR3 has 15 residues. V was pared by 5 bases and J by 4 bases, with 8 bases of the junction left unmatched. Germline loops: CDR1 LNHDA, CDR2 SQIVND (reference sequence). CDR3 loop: CASSYTGQGSDTQYF. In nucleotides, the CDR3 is TGTGCCAGTAGTTATACCGGACAGGGCTCAGATACGCAGTATTTT.

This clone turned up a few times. The CDR3 protein is CASSLGYYGYTF. The CDR3 bases are TGTGCCAGCAGCTTGGGTTATTATGGCTACACCTTC. The chain has TRBV7-9 and TRBJ1-2, with unresolved D. CDR3 length: 12 residues. V gave up 3 bases and J gave up 5 bases, with 7 bases separating them. Germline V gives CDR1 SEHNR, CDR2 FQNEAQ (reference sequence).

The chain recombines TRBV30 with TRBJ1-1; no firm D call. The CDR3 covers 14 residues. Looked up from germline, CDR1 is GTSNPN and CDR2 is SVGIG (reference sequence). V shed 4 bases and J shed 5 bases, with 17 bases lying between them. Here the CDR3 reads CAWTYTIRETEAFF. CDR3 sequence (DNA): TGTGCCTGGACCTATACGATAAGGGAGACTGAAGCTTTCTTT.

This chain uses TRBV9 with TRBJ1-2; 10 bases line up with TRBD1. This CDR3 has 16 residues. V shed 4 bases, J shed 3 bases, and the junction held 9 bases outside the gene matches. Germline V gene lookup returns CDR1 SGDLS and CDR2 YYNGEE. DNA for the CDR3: TGTGCCAGCAGCCTCAACCCGACAGGGGGCTACTATGGCTACACCTTC. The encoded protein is CASSLNPTGGYYGYTF.

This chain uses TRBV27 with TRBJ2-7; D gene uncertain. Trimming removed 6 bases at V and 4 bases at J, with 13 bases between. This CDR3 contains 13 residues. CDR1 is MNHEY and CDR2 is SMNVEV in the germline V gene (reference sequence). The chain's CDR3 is CASRESAAYEQYF. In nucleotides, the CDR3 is TGTGCCAGCAGGGAGTCGGCGGCTTACGAGCAGTACTTC.

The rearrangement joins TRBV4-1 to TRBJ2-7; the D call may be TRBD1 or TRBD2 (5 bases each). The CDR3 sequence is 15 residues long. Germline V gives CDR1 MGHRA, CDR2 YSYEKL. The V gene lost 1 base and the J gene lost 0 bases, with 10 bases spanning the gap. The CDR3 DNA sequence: TGCGCCAGCAGCCAAGCCTCGGGGCCCTCCTACGAGCAGTACTTC. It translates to CASSQASGPSYEQYF.

This CDR3 reads CATSGAGRDEKLFF. CDR3 sequence (DNA): TGTGCCACCTCCGGGGCAGGGAGGGATGAAAAACTGTTTTTT. The chain joins TRBV19 to TRBJ1-4, with a possible D match to TRBD1 (5 bases). V was pared by 10 bases and J by 6 bases, with 18 bases between. CDR1 is LNHDA, CDR2 SQIVND, per germline (reference sequence). CDR3 size: 14 residues.

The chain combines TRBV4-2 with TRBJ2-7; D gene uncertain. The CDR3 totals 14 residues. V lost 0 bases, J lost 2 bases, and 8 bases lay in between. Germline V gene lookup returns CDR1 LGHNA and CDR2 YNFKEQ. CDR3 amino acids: CASSQDISTYEQYF. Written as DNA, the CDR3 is TGTGCCAGCAGCCAAGATATATCCACCTACGAGCAGTACTTC.

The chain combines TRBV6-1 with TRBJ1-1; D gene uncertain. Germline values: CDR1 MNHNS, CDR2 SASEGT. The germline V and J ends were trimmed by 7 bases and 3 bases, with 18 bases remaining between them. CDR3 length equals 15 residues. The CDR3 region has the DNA TGTGCCAGCAATAGGGCAGGAGGGTGGGACACTGAAGCTTTCTTT. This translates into CASNRAGGWDTEAFF.

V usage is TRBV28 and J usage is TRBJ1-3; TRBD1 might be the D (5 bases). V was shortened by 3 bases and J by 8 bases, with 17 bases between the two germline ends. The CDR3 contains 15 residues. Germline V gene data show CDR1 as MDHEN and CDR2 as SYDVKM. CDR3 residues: CASSLSAGDLDTIYF. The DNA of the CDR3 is TGTGCCAGCAGTTTGAGTGCGGGGGATTTAGACACCATATATTTT.

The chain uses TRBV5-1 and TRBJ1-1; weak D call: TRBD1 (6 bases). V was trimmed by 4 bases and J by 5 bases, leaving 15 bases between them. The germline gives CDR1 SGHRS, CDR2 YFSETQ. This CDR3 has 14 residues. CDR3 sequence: CASSTRTQGTEAFF. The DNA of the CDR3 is TGCGCCAGCAGCACGAGGACTCAGGGGACTGAAGCTTTCTTT.

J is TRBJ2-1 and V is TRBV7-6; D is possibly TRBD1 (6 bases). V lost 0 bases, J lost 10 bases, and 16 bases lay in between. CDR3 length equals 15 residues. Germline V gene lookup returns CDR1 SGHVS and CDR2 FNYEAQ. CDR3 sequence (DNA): TGTGCCAGCAGCTTAGCGAACAGGGAAGGTGGCGAGCAGTTCTTC. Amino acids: CASSLANREGGEQFF.

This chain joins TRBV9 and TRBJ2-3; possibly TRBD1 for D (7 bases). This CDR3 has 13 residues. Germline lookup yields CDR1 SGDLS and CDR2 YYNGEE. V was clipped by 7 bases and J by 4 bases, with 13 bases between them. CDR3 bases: TGTGCCAGCCGCCCCAGGGGGGCAGATACGCAGTATTTT. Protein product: CASRPRGADTQYF.

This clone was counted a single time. The CDR3 reads CASGSRDRDYNEQFF. The DNA for the CDR3 is TGTGCCAGCGGGAGCCGGGACAGGGACTACAATGAGCAGTTCTTC. The chain is built from TRBV2 and TRBJ2-1; the match to TRBD1 covers 9 bases. This CDR3 region has 15 residues. The J segment lost 3 bases and the V segment lost 8 bases, leaving 8 bases of the junction unmatched. The germline V gene encodes CDR1 SNHLY and CDR2 FYNNEI.

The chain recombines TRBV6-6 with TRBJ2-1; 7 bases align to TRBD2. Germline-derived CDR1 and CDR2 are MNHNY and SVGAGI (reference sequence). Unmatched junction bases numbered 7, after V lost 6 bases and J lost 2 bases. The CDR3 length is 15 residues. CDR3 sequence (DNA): TGTGCCAGCAGCCCTAGCGGAGAAGCCTACAATGAGCAGTTCTTC. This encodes CASSPSGEAYNEQFF.

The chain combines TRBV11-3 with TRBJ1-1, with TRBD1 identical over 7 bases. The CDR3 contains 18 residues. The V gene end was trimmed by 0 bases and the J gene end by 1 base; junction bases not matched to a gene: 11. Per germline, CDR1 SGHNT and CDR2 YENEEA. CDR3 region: CASSLDPPDRPRNTEAFF. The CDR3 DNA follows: TGTGCCAGCAGCTTAGATCCCCCGGACAGGCCCAGGAACACTGAAGCTTTCTTT.

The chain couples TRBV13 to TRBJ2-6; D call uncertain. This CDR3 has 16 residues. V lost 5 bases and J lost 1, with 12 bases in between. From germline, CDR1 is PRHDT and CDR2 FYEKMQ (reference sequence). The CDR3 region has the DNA TGTGCCAGCAGCAAACCGACACTTTCTGGGGCCAACGTCCTGACTTTC. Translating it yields CASSKPTLSGANVLTF.

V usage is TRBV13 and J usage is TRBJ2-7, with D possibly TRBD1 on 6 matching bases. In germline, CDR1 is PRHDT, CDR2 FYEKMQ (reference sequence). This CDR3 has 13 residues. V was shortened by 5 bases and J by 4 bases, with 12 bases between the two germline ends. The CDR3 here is CASSHHRVYEQYF. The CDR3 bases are TGTGCCAGCAGCCACCACAGGGTTTACGAGCAGTACTTC. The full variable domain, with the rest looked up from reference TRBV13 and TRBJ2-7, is AAGVIQSPRHLIKEKRETATLKCYPIPRHDTVYWYQQGPGQDPQFLISFYEKMQSDKGSIPDRFSAQQFSDYHSELNMSSLELGDSALYFCASSHHRVYEQYFGPGTRLTVT.

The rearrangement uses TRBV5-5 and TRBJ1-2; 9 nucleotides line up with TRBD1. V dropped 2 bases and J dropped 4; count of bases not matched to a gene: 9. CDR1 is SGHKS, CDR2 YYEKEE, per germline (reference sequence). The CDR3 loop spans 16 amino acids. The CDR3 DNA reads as TGTGCCAGCAGCTTACGGGACAGGGACAGAGCCTATGGCTACACCTTC. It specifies CASSLRDRDRAYGYTF.

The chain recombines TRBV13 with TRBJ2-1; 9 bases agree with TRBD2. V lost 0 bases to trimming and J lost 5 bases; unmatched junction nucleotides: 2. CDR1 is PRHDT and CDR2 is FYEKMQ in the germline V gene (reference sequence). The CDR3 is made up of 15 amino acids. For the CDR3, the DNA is TGTGCCAGCAGCTTAGGTAGCGGGAGTGACAATGAGCAGTTCTTC. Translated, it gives CASSLGSGSDNEQFF.

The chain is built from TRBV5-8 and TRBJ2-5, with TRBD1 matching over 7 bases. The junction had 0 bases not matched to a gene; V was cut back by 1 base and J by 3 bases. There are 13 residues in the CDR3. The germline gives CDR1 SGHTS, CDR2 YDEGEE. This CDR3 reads CASSLQGEETQYF. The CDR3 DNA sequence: TGTGCCAGCAGCTTGCAGGGGGAAGAGACCCAGTACTTC.

CDR3 residues: CASSQDSRTDTQYF. CDR3 bases: TGCGCCAGCAGCCAAGACAGCCGCACAGATACGCAGTATTTT. The chain couples TRBV4-1 to TRBJ2-3, with D unresolved. Germline-derived CDR1 and CDR2 are MGHRA and YSYEKL. V lost 0 bases and J 1 base, leaving 5 bases between the germline ends. The CDR3 has 14 residues.

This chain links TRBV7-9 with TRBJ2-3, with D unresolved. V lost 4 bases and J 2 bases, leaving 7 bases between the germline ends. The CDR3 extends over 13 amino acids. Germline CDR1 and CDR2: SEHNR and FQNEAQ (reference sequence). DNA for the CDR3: TGTGCCAGCAGCTGGCTAGACACAGATACGCAGTATTTT. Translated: CASSWLDTDTQYF.

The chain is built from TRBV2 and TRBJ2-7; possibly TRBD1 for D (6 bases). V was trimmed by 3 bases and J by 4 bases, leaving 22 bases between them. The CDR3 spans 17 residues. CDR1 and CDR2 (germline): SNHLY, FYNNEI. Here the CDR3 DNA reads TGTGCCAGCAGTGATGTTTTTGGCTGGGACACCGAATACGAGCAGTACTTC. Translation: CASSDVFGWDTEYEQYF.